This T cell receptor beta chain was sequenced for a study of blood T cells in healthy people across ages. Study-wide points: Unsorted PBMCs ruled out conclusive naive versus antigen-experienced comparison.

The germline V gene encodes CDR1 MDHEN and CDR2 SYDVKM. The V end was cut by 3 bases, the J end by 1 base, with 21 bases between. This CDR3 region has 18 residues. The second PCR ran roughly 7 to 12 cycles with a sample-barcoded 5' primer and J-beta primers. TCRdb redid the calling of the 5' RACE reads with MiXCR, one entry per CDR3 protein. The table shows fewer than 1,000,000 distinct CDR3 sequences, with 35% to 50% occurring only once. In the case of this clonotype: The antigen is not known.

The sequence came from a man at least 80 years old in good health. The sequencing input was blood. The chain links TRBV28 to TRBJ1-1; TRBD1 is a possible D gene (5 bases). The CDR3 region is CASSLIVGDPVPNTEAFF. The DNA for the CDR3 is TGTGCCAGCAGTTTGATCGTTGGGGACCCCGTGCCGAACACTGAAGCTTTCTTT.